Presented here are 10 T cell receptor beta chains from one specimen sequenced in a study of shared clonotypes between healthy human individuals. Clones were sequenced by immunoSEQ multiplex PCR, and TCRdb holds only the in-frame ones, with some missing. The repertoire holds millions of clones, with more than 85% as singletons. CD45RO-negative, CCR7-positively selected cells formed the naive CD8 fraction, excluding terminally differentiated effector memory CD45RA+ cells. The material sequenced was naive CD8+ T cells from PBMCs. The receptors here all came from a man between 18 and 35 years old in good health. Some clones in this sample may be carry-over from other donors' samples.

The rearrangement joins TRBV5-6 to TRBJ2-2; D remains ambiguous. Germline CDR1 SGHDT, CDR2 YYEEEE. This CDR3 is 13 amino acids long. Trimming removed 4 bases at V and 4 bases at J, with 8 bases between. The CDR3 loop reads CASSKGFTGELFF. Here the CDR3 DNA reads TGTGCCAGCAGCAAAGGGTTCACCGGGGAGCTGTTTTTT.

This clone has only a few counts. The chain couples TRBV19 to TRBJ1-5; TRBD1 agrees at 8 bases. Germline values: CDR1 LNHDA, CDR2 SQIVND (reference sequence). The trim removed 9 bases at V and 3 bases at J, leaving 7 bases unmatched. CDR3 size: 14 residues. CDR3 residues: CASKDRDINQPQHF. Written as DNA, the CDR3 is TGTGCCAGCAAGGACAGGGACATCAATCAGCCCCAGCATTTT.

This chain joins TRBV7-9 and TRBJ2-7; D gene unclear. V lost 5 bases, J lost 6 bases, and 23 bases lay in between. The CDR3 runs to 16 residues. In germline, CDR1 is SEHNR, CDR2 FQNEAQ (reference sequence). The CDR3 DNA reads TGTGCCAGCAGCCGCGAGGCCTTTTCCCGGGCCGGCGAGCAGTACTTC. It translates to CASSREAFSRAGEQYF.

The chain has TRBV5-4 and TRBJ2-5, with TRBD1 matching over 7 bases. The V and J ends lost 1 base and 3 bases, in that order; junction bases with no gene match: 6. The CDR3 has 15 amino acids. Germline-derived CDR1 and CDR2 are SGHNT and YYREEE (reference sequence). CDR3 nucleotide sequence: TGTGCCAGCAGCTTGAACAGGGGCGCTGAAGAGACCCAGTACTTC. Translated: CASSLNRGAEETQYF. The full variable domain, rest sourced from reference TRBV5-4 and TRBJ2-5, is ETGVTQSPTHLIKTRGQQVTLRCSSQSGHNTVSWYQQALGQGPQFIFQYYREEENGRGNFPPRFSGLQFPNYSSELNVNALELDDSALYLCASSLNRGAEETQYFGPGTRLLVL.

The V gene is TRBV5-1, the J gene TRBJ1-1; D not certain. Trimming left V 3 bases short and J 10 bases short, with 28 bases between. This CDR3 region has 17 residues. In germline, CDR1 is SGHRS, CDR2 YFSETQ. CDR3 protein: CASSWNVRMGSHSGAFF. In nucleotides, the CDR3 is TGCGCCAGCAGCTGGAACGTCCGGATGGGGTCCCATAGTGGAGCTTTCTTT.

J is TRBJ2-2 and V is TRBV4-1, with a weak D call TRBD2 (7 bases). CDR3 length: 16 residues. In germline, CDR1 is MGHRA, CDR2 YSYEKL. The V and J ends lost 2 bases and 6 bases respectively, with 16 bases between them. The CDR3 DNA reads as TGCGCCAGCAGCCAAAGGGGGGGCGCCTATCCCGGGGAGCTGTTTTTT. This sequence encodes CASSQRGGAYPGELFF.

This chain uses TRBV2 with TRBJ1-5; the D is unclear. CDR3 size: 13 residues. Germline V gene data show CDR1 as SNHLY and CDR2 as FYNNEI. With 8 bases removed from V and 3 bases from J, the gap between germline ends came to 11 bases. CDR3: CASRAFTNQPQHF. The CDR3 DNA follows: TGTGCCAGCCGTGCGTTTACCAATCAGCCCCAGCATTTT. The whole variable domain, filled in from reference TRBV2 and TRBJ1-5, reads EPEVTQTPSHQVTQMGQEVILRCVPISNHLYFYWYRQILGQKVEFLVSFYNNEISEKSEIFDDQFSVERPDGSNFTLKIRSTKLEDSAMYFCASRAFTNQPQHFGDGTRLSIL.

The chain is built from TRBV5-1 and TRBJ2-7; D may be TRBD1 or TRBD2 (6 bases each). The CDR3 is made up of 15 amino acids. V was shortened by 4 bases and J by 6 bases, with 20 bases between the two germline ends. From germline, CDR1 is SGHRS and CDR2 YFSETQ. CDR3 DNA sequence: TGCGCCAGCAGCATGGGATGGGGGGCCCTCCGCGAGCAGTACTTC. As protein: CASSMGWGALREQYF. Together with reference TRBV5-1 and TRBJ2-7, the CDR3 gives the full variable domain: KAGVTQTPRYLIKTRGQQVTLSCSPISGHRSVSWYQQTPGQGLQFLFEYFSETQRNKGNFPGRFSGRQFSNSRSEMNVSTLELGDSALYLCASSMGWGALREQYFGPGTRLTVT.

The chain joins TRBV9 to TRBJ1-2, with D perhaps TRBD1 (5 bases). The length of the CDR3 is 15 residues. The germline CDR1 and CDR2 sequences are SGDLS and YYNGEE. Trimming left V 2 bases short and J 4 bases short, with 15 bases between. This CDR3 reads CASSVLGAGPYGYTF. The CDR3 coding sequence is TGTGCCAGCAGCGTCCTAGGGGCAGGGCCCTATGGCTACACCTTC.

This clone was observed a handful of times. The V and J genes are TRBV4-1 and TRBJ1-1, with D maybe TRBD1 (6 bases). Germline values: CDR1 MGHRA, CDR2 YSYEKL. V was clipped by 4 bases and J by 2 bases, with 14 bases between them. CDR3 size: 15 residues. In DNA form, the CDR3 reads TGCGCCAGCAGCCCAGAGGGGACACCAAACACTGAAGCTTTCTTT. Amino acid sequence: CASSPEGTPNTEAFF.